A selection of T cell receptor beta chains follows, all from one sample in a study of shared clonotypes between healthy human individuals. Profiling relied on immunoSEQ multiplex PCR, and the TCRdb table lists in-frame clones only, not all of them. The data show about 690,000 clones, around 91% seen once. Sequences were obtained from memory CD8+ T cells from PBMCs. Every receptor here comes from a man between 18 and 35 years old in good health. Some clones in this sample may be carry-over from other donors' samples. The CDR3 runs from the conserved cysteine through the conserved F or W. A D gene is named only where the DNA matches it firmly. A clone size is listed for some rows: how often the clone was seen (once, few, many), or a class if it is expanded.

size: .; V: TRBV28; J: TRBJ2-7; length: 14; D: .; CDR3: CASSPTGLTYEQYF; DNA: TGTGCCAGCAGTCCGACCGGACTTACCTACGAGCAGTACTTC
size: once; V: TRBV9; J: TRBJ2-2; length: 16; D: .; CDR3: CASSVDRGHMAGELFF; DNA: TGTGCCAGCAGCGTAGATAGGGGCCATATGGCCGGGGAGCTGTTTTTT
size: few; V: TRBV28; J: TRBJ1-5; length: 14; D: .; CDR3: CASSFRSSNQPQHF; DNA: TGTGCCAGCAGTTTCAGGAGTAGCAATCAGCCCCAGCATTTT
size: .; V: TRBV19; J: TRBJ2-1; length: 14; D: .; CDR3: CASSSSTRSNEQFF; DNA: TGTGCCAGTAGTTCGTCGACTAGGAGCAATGAGCAGTTCTTC
size: .; V: TRBV29-1; J: TRBJ2-1; length: 14; D: TRBD2; CDR3: CSVDRAGGPGEQFF; DNA: TGCAGCGTTGACAGAGCGGGAGGGCCTGGTGAGCAGTTCTTC
size: few; V: TRBV29-1; J: TRBJ1-1; length: 10; D: .; CDR3: CSVYQGGAFF; DNA: TGCAGCGTTTACCAGGGAGGCGCTTTCTTT
size: .; V: TRBV19; J: TRBJ1-4; length: 18; D: .; CDR3: CASTPVMGSNPTNEKLFF; DNA: TGTGCCAGCACCCCGGTTATGGGGTCCAACCCAACTAATGAAAAACTGTTTTTT
size: .; V: TRBV28; J: TRBJ1-2; length: 14; D: .; CDR3: CASSPYQDNYGYTF; DNA: TGTGCCAGCAGTCCCTACCAGGACAACTATGGCTACACCTTC
size: .; V: TRBV11-2; J: TRBJ2-7; length: 15; D: TRBD2; CDR3: CASSSLAGVPYEQYF; DNA: TGTGCCAGCAGTTCACTAGCGGGAGTCCCCTACGAGCAGTACTTC
size: once; V: TRBV4-1; J: TRBJ2-7; length: 16; D: .; CDR3: CASSQSLRDSSYEQYF; DNA: TGCGCCAGCAGCCAGAGTTTGCGGGACAGCTCCTACGAGCAGTACTTC
size: .; V: TRBV11-2; J: TRBJ2-1; length: 15; D: TRBD2; CDR3: CASSLAASGSREQFF; DNA: TGTGCCAGCAGCTTAGCGGCTAGCGGGAGTCGTGAGCAGTTCTTC
size: .; V: TRBV9; J: TRBJ2-6; length: 15; D: .; CDR3: CASSVGSPGANVLTF; DNA: TGTGCCAGCAGCGTGGGGAGCCCTGGGGCCAACGTCCTGACTTTC
size: .; V: TRBV28; J: TRBJ1-5; length: 12; D: .; CDR3: CASSLLVQPQHF; DNA: TGTGCCAGCAGTTTATTGGTACAGCCCCAGCATTTT
size: .; V: TRBV27; J: TRBJ2-3; length: 13; D: .; CDR3: CASSLVVSDTQYF; DNA: TGTGCCAGCAGTTTAGTAGTCTCAGATACGCAGTATTTT
size: .; V: TRBV19; J: TRBJ2-7; length: 15; D: TRBD2; CDR3: CASSIREGRTYEQYF; DNA: TGTGCCAGTAGTATACGGGAGGGCCGGACCTACGAGCAGTACTTC
size: .; V: TRBV5-6; J: TRBJ2-7; length: 14; D: .; CDR3: CASSLAGNSYEQYF; DNA: TGTGCCAGCAGCTTGGCTGGGAACTCCTACGAGCAGTACTTC
size: once; V: TRBV28; J: TRBJ1-5; length: 15; D: .; CDR3: CASSLEPDTHQPQHF; DNA: TGTGCCAGCAGTTTAGAGCCGGACACCCATCAGCCCCAGCATTTT
size: .; V: TRBV25-1; J: TRBJ2-3; length: 13; D: TRBD1; CDR3: CARIGTGIDTQYF; DNA: TGTGCCAGGATTGGGACAGGGATTGATACGCAGTATTTT
size: .; V: TRBV27; J: TRBJ2-7; length: 14; D: .; CDR3: CASSHTRGLGEQYF; DNA: TGTGCCAGCAGTCATACTAGAGGGTTAGGGGAGCAGTACTTC
size: .; V: TRBV4-2; J: TRBJ1-1; length: 20; D: TRBD1; CDR3: CASSRRPRTGAPIMNTEAFF; DNA: TGTGCCAGCAGCCGCCGACCGAGGACAGGGGCGCCCATAATGAACACTGAAGCTTTCTTT
size: .; V: TRBV27; J: TRBJ2-7; length: 12; D: .; CDR3: CASGGDNYEQYF; DNA: TGTGCCAGCGGAGGGGACAACTACGAGCAGTACTTC
size: .; V: TRBV5-1; J: TRBJ2-1; length: 17; D: .; CDR3: CASSPPPRGPSYNEQFF; DNA: TGCGCCAGCAGCCCCCCCCCTCGGGGGCCCTCCTACAATGAGCAGTTCTTC
size: .; V: TRBV19; J: TRBJ2-5; length: 14; D: TRBD2; CDR3: CASSIWGGRETQYF; DNA: TGTGCCAGTAGTATCTGGGGGGGACGGGAGACCCAGTACTTC
size: .; V: TRBV10-3; J: TRBJ1-4; length: 16; D: .; CDR3: CAISEGGVGTSEKLFF; DNA: TGTGCCATCAGTGAGGGCGGGGTTGGAACGAGTGAAAAACTGTTTTTT
size: .; V: TRBV21-1; J: TRBJ1-2; length: 17; D: .; CDR3: CASSKALWGQGDYGYTF; DNA: TGTGCCAGCAGCAAAGCGCTTTGGGGACAGGGGGACTATGGCTACACCTTC
size: .; V: TRBV4-1; J: TRBJ2-1; length: 16; D: .; CDR3: CASSTSNGPPYNEQFF; DNA: TGCGCCAGCAGCACGAGCAACGGCCCCCCCTACAATGAGCAGTTCTTC
size: .; V: TRBV19; J: TRBJ1-4; length: 14; D: .; CDR3: CASSMYGTNEKLFF; DNA: TGTGCCAGTAGTATGTACGGAACTAATGAAAAACTGTTTTTT
size: .; V: TRBV4-1; J: TRBJ2-7; length: 15; D: .; CDR3: CASSQEGASSREQYF; DNA: TGCGCCAGCAGCCAAGAGGGGGCTAGCTCTCGCGAGCAGTACTTC
size: few; V: TRBV7-9; J: TRBJ2-6; length: 15; D: .; CDR3: CASSSGLSGANVLTF; DNA: TGTGCCAGCAGCTCCGGGCTCTCTGGGGCCAACGTCCTGACTTTC
size: .; V: TRBV6-6; J: TRBJ1-1; length: 15; D: TRBD1; CDR3: CASSYFGQGNTEAFF; DNA: TGTGCCAGCAGTTACTTTGGACAGGGGAACACTGAAGCTTTCTTT
size: .; V: TRBV6-1; J: TRBJ2-7; length: 14; D: .; CDR3: CASSWTNQGYEQYF; DNA: TGTGCCAGCAGTTGGACTAATCAGGGGTACGAGCAGTACTTC
size: .; V: TRBV7-9; J: TRBJ2-2; length: 17; D: TRBD2; CDR3: CASSPPAGVSNTGELFF; DNA: TGTGCCAGCAGCCCCCCAGCGGGAGTTTCGAACACCGGGGAGCTGTTTTTT
size: .; V: TRBV9; J: TRBJ2-3; length: 17; D: TRBD2; CDR3: CASSVEELAGRTDTQYF; DNA: TGTGCCAGCAGCGTAGAGGAACTAGCGGGACGCACAGATACGCAGTATTTT